The rows below give T cell receptor beta chains drawn from one sample of a study of cytomegalovirus exposure and HLA in healthy donors. Sequencing was performed with immunoSEQ multiplex PCR; in TCRdb, only in-frame clones are kept and a portion is missing. The sample includes about 120,000 clones, around four fifths of them seen just once. The sequencing input was PBMCs. Receptor source: a man in his 60s in good health and CMV-seropositive. CDR3s include the opening cysteine and the closing phenylalanine or tryptophan. The D gene is left open where the match is weak. Clone sizes are given selectively: once, few, many, or a class where the clone is expanded.

j_gene: TRBJ2-7
abundance: NA
v_gene: TRBV6-5
d_gene: TRBD1
CDR3aa: CASSPDRGGQYF
CDR3nt: TGTGCCAGCAGCCCCGACAGGGGCGGGCAGTACTTC

j_gene: TRBJ2-2
abundance: once
v_gene: TRBV11-2
d_gene: NA
CDR3aa: CASSLDRGSRGTGELFF
CDR3nt: TGTGCCAGCAGCTTAGATAGAGGCAGTCGGGGTACCGGAGAGCTGTTTTTT

j_gene: TRBJ1-4
abundance: NA
v_gene: TRBV5-1
d_gene: TRBD1
CDR3aa: CASSLGPTGANEKLFF
CDR3nt: TGCGCCAGCAGCTTGGGGCCGACAGGGGCGAATGAAAAACTGTTTTTT

j_gene: TRBJ2-2
abundance: NA
v_gene: TRBV5-1
d_gene: NA
CDR3aa: CASSLFSAMNTGELFF
CDR3nt: TGCGCCAGCAGCTTGTTCTCAGCGATGAACACCGGGGAGCTGTTTTTT

j_gene: TRBJ2-5
abundance: NA
v_gene: TRBV5-1
d_gene: NA
CDR3aa: CASRADSSQETQYF
CDR3nt: TGCGCCAGCAGAGCGGACAGTAGTCAAGAGACCCAGTACTTC

j_gene: TRBJ1-5
abundance: NA
v_gene: TRBV19
d_gene: NA
CDR3aa: CASSIPLRPQHF
CDR3nt: TGTGCCAGTAGTATCCCTCTCAGGCCCCAGCATTTT

j_gene: TRBJ2-7
abundance: NA
v_gene: TRBV30
d_gene: TRBD2
CDR3aa: CAWTIGTSGGPEQYF
CDR3nt: TGTGCCTGGACCATCGGGACTAGCGGGGGTCCCGAGCAGTACTTC

j_gene: TRBJ2-7
abundance: NA
v_gene: TRBV11-2
d_gene: TRBD1
CDR3aa: CASSGPWTGSSYEQYF
CDR3nt: TGTGCCAGCAGCGGCCCCTGGACAGGAAGCTCCTACGAGCAGTACTTC

j_gene: TRBJ2-2
abundance: NA
v_gene: TRBV11-1
d_gene: NA
CDR3aa: CASSLYRAGELFF
CDR3nt: TGTGCCAGCAGCTTATACAGGGCCGGGGAGCTGTTTTTT

j_gene: TRBJ2-7
abundance: few
v_gene: TRBV25-1
d_gene: NA
CDR3aa: CASSDQGLRREQYF
CDR3nt: TGTGCCAGCAGTGACCAGGGACTGAGACGAGAGCAGTACTTC